Presented here are 16 T cell receptor beta chains from one specimen sequenced in a study of human T cells and chemical hapten exposure. Time point reported: pre-sensitization, week 0. Treatment of the sample: therapeutic diphenylcyclopropenone sensitization with weekly scalp DPC. TCRdb reprocessed the RACE reads via MiXCR and lists one record per CDR3 protein. The data show about 51,000 distinct CDR3 sequences, about a tenth seen once. The sequenced sample was whole blood, obtained in connection with sensitization to the hapten diphenylcyclopropenone (DPC). The receptors originated from a middle-aged woman with alopecia areata. Some clones in this sample may be carry-over from other donors' samples.

This clonotype was found many times. V is TRBV4-2 and J is TRBJ2-5; TRBD2 matches at 13 bases. V lost 1 base and J lost 2; bases outside the gene matches: 4. Germline V gives CDR1 LGHNA, CDR2 YNFKEQ. The CDR3 extends over 17 amino acids. The CDR3 region has the DNA TGTGCCAGCAGCCAAGGGACTAGCGGGGGCCAACAAGAGACCCAGTACTTC. Its protein product is CASSQGTSGGQQETQYF.

The chain carries TRBV2 and TRBJ1-5, with D perhaps matching TRBD1 (5 bases). Per germline, CDR1 SNHLY and CDR2 FYNNEI. CDR3 length: 17 amino acids. Between the trimmed V and J ends, which lost 7 bases and 0 bases, there was a span of 19 bases. In DNA form, the CDR3 reads TGTGCCAGCACCCTCGCGGTTGGGGGAAATAGCAATCAGCCCCAGCATTTT. Its translation: CASTLAVGGNSNQPQHF.

This clonotype was seen many times. The genes are TRBV19 and TRBJ2-3, with D perhaps matching TRBD2 (6 bases). The CDR3 contains 12 residues. The V end lost 7 bases, the J end lost 4 bases, and 9 bases lay between the germline ends. The germline V gene encodes CDR1 LNHDA and CDR2 SQIVND (reference sequence). The CDR3 loop reads CASTGGSDTQYF. The DNA of the CDR3 is TGTGCCAGTACCGGGGGTTCAGATACGCAGTATTTT.

The chain combines TRBV5-1 with TRBJ2-3; no firm D call. CDR3 length: 14 residues. V dropped 2 bases and J dropped 1 base, with 8 bases sitting between them. Germline V CDR1 and CDR2: SGHRS, YFSETQ. For the CDR3, the DNA is TGCGCCAGCAGCTTAAACGCGGGCACAGATACGCAGTATTTT. Its translation is CASSLNAGTDTQYF.

The rearrangement joins TRBV28 to TRBJ2-1; D gene ambiguous. The CDR3 extends over 16 amino acids. Trimming left V 3 bases short and J 6 bases short, with 18 bases between. Germline V gives CDR1 MDHEN, CDR2 SYDVKM. The CDR3 is CASSFNRKQMSNEQFF. The CDR3 DNA reads TGTGCCAGCAGTTTTAATAGAAAACAAATGTCCAATGAGCAGTTCTTC.

This chain joins TRBV29-1 and TRBJ1-3, with no clear D. The CDR3 has 15 amino acids. V lost 6 bases, J lost 4 bases, and 19 bases lay in between. Per the germline V gene, CDR1 is SQVTM and CDR2 is ANQGSEA. DNA of the CDR3: TGCAGCGTATCCCTAGCAGGAACGAGGGGAAACACCATATATTTT. Translating it yields CSVSLAGTRGNTIYF.

This clonotype has a count of ten or more. The chain joins TRBV11-2 to TRBJ1-1, with D possibly TRBD1 on 5 matching bases. Germline V CDR1 and CDR2: SGHAT, FQNNGV. Trimming stripped 4 bases from V and 4 bases from J, with 16 bases between. This CDR3 contains 15 residues. CDR3 nucleotide sequence: TGTGCCAGCAGCTCCAGGGATGTGTTTAGCACTGAAGCTTTCTTT. Protein: CASSSRDVFSTEAFF.

The chain uses TRBV20-1 and TRBJ1-2, with TRBD1 identical over 8 bases. The J segment lost 12 bases and the V segment lost 0 bases, leaving 15 bases of the junction unmatched. The CDR3 is 15 amino acids. The germline V gene encodes CDR1 DFQATT and CDR2 SNEGSKA (reference sequence). As DNA, the CDR3 is TGCAGTGCTAGAGATGCCCCCCACGGACAGGGCAGAGACACCTTC. Translated, it gives CSARDAPHGQGRDTF.

This clonotype was recorded at least ten times. The J gene is TRBJ2-7, the V gene TRBV7-9; 7 bases align to TRBD2. J gave up 7 bases and V 3 bases, and 12 bases lay outside the gene matches. CDR3 length equals 15 residues. Germline V lookup: CDR1 SEHNR, CDR2 FQNEAQ (reference sequence). Written as DNA, the CDR3 is TGTGCCAGCAGCTTCCAAGCGGGACTGACTTGGGAGCAGTACTTC. Translation gives CASSFQAGLTWEQYF. The full variable domain, completed using reference TRBV7-9 and TRBJ2-7, is DTGVSQNPRHKITKRGQNVTFRCDPISEHNRLYWYRQTLGQGPEFLTYFQNEAQLEKSRLLSDRFSAERPKGSFSTLEIQRTEQGDSAMYLCASSFQAGLTWEQYFGPGTRLTVT.

This clonotype was seen repeatedly, ten times or more. This chain joins TRBV5-1 and TRBJ1-1, with D unclear. CDR3 size: 14 residues. The ends were cut back, 4 bases at V and 5 bases at J, with 15 bases in the middle. The germline V gene has CDR1 SGHRS and CDR2 YFSETQ. The CDR3 DNA reads TGCGCCAGCAGCCCCGGATGGCTGGGGACTGAAGCTTTCTTT. It yields the protein CASSPGWLGTEAFF.

This clonotype was recorded at least ten times. The rearrangement uses TRBV3-1 and TRBJ2-5, with 10 bases identical to TRBD2. The germline CDR1 and CDR2 sequences are LGHDT and YNNKEL (reference sequence). The trim removed 3 bases at V and 1 base at J, leaving 5 bases unmatched. The CDR3 contains 16 residues. The DNA for the CDR3 is TGTGCCAGCAGCCAGAGACCTAGCGGGGGCCAAGAGACCCAGTACTTC. Protein product: CASSQRPSGGQETQYF.

The gene calls are TRBV11-2 and TRBJ2-5; TRBD2 matches 10 bases. J gave up 3 bases and V 3 bases, and 4 bases lay outside the gene matches. Germline CDR1 is SGHAT and CDR2 is FQNNGV. CDR3 length: 15 amino acids. The CDR3 reads CASSFSGGEKETQYF. The CDR3 DNA sequence: TGTGCCAGCAGCTTCAGCGGGGGGGAGAAAGAGACCCAGTACTTC.

This clonotype has a count of ten or more. The chain is built from TRBV28 and TRBJ2-7; either TRBD1 or TRBD2 may supply D (5 bases each). In germline, CDR1 is MDHEN, CDR2 SYDVKM. V shed 5 bases and J shed 2 bases, with 13 bases lying between them. The CDR3 contains 14 residues. The CDR3 loop is CASSNRDRPYEQYF. CDR3 sequence (DNA): TGTGCCAGCAGTAATCGGGACCGACCCTACGAGCAGTACTTC.

This clonotype was counted a few times. The rearrangement uses TRBV4-2 and TRBJ2-5; weak D call: TRBD1 (5 bases). CDR3 length: 15 amino acids. The ends were cut back, 0 bases at V and 4 bases at J, with 12 bases in the middle. Germline values: CDR1 LGHNA, CDR2 YNFKEQ. The CDR3 region has the DNA TGTGCCAGCAGCCAAGATATCTTCCAGGGAGAGACCCAGTACTTC. Translated: CASSQDIFQGETQYF.

This clonotype is judged medium-sized. The chain combines TRBV6-5 with TRBJ1-2, with 9 nucleotides matching TRBD1. CDR3 length: 13 amino acids. Losses at the gene ends were 4 bases for V and 7 bases for J; bases not matched to a gene: 4. Per germline, CDR1 MNHEY and CDR2 SVGAGI. The CDR3 DNA is TGTGCCAGCAGTTTACAGGGGGCTCTTGGCTACACCTTC. Translating gives CASSLQGALGYTF.

The sample holds a few counts of this clonotype. This CDR3 reads CATSAYSNYNEQFF. The DNA of the CDR3 is TGTGCCACCAGCGCGTACTCCAACTACAATGAGCAGTTCTTC. V gene TRBV15 combines with J gene TRBJ2-1; D unresolved. V was pared by 5 bases and J by 3 bases, with 11 bases between. This CDR3 spans 14 amino acids. The germline CDR1 and CDR2 sequences are LNHNV and YYDKDF (reference sequence).